This T cell receptor (beta chain) appears in the sequencing data of a study of T cells in Graves' hyperthyroidism and ophthalmopathy. From RNA transcripts, TCR beta CDR3 regions were amplified. HTBI primers were the set used in a first-round RT-PCR of the TCR CDR3. Using its own MiXCR run on the multiplex PCR reads, TCRdb lists one record per CDR3 protein. This sample has nearly 750,000 distinct CDR3 sequences, with 35% found just once. Those patients with uncontrolled infection, other autoimmune disease, pregnancy or lactation were excluded. Clinical symptoms, serum thyroxine, TRAb, thyroid ultrasound and orbital computed tomography informed diagnoses. Study outcomes and limitations: Blood also showed most of the thyroid clonotypes that were expanded above 0.001. Ophthalmopathy could be told apart from stable hyperthyroidism with a 13 V-J model.

Details on this clonotype: Its antigen is undetermined.

V was clipped by 7 bases and J by 4 bases, with 22 bases between them. The length of the CDR3 is 16 residues. The germline CDR1 and CDR2 sequences are SGHDN and FVKESK. This receptor was taken from a middle-aged woman with Graves' hyperthyroidism. The sequenced sample consisted of blood. The gene calls are TRBV14 and TRBJ1-1; D gene ambiguous. CDR3 residues: CASTTVVDGWGTEAFF. In nucleotides, the CDR3 is TGTGCCAGCACCACGGTTGTAGACGGGTGGGGCACTGAAGCTTTCTTT.